This T cell receptor (beta chain) was recovered during a study of human T cells and chemical hapten exposure. Overall study: TCR yields per sample varied mostly from small pooled library volume differences. Study outcomes and limitations: Those TCRs sitting above 1 in 1000 frequency stayed the same with DPC sensitization.

Time point described: healthy volunteer bleed at 6 weeks. Total RNA was extracted from unfractionated whole blood. This clonotype was counted between two and nine times. The target antigen is unknown. The germline V and J ends were trimmed by 2 bases and 3 bases, with 8 bases remaining between them. This CDR3 spans 13 amino acids. Germline V lookup: CDR1 MNHEY, CDR2 SVGAGI. As the library was built, unique molecular identifiers were attached to individual cDNA molecules. Authors' analysis steps: The number of TCRs in each sample had a median of 95,638 and spanned roughly 23,224 to 750,000. MiXCR, run by TCRdb on the RACE reads, gives a single entry per CDR3 protein. The V and J calls come from TCRdb's annotation, not from the publication. The table has fewer than 40,000 distinct CDR3 sequences, 5.5% seen once.

This chain uses TRBV6-5 with TRBJ2-7, with a tentative D call TRBD2 (6 bases). The specimen sequenced was whole blood. This TCR came from a human donor in good health. Some clones in this sample may be carry-over from other donors' samples. CDR3 nucleotides: TGTGCCAGCAGTTACCGGGGGAACTACGAGCAGTACTTC. This translates into CASSYRGNYEQYF.